This is a list of T cell receptor beta chains from one sample in a study of cytomegalovirus exposure and HLA in healthy donors. The protocol was immunoSEQ multiplex PCR, while the TCRdb copy is restricted to in-frame clones and leaves out a portion. The sample lists around 130,000 clones; roughly four fifths were seen once. Sequenced: PBMCs. The receptors were sampled from a woman between 50 and 59 years old in good health and CMV-seronegative. The conserved cysteine and the conserved F or W are not part of the CDR3 here. The order of the fields is J gene, V gene, D gene, CDR3 protein. The D gene is left open where the match is weak.

>TRBJ2-2|TRBV5-4|-
ASSLVGSFSGELF
>TRBJ1-1|TRBV29-1|TRBD1
SVDRQGVNTEAF
>TRBJ1-1|TRBV7-3|-
ASSLTPGGTEAF
>TRBJ2-1|TRBV9|TRBD1
ASKGQGPTTTNEQF
>TRBJ1-2|TRBV19|-
ASSWTANYGYT
>TRBJ1-1|TRBV29-1|-
SVERRWRVNPEAF
>TRBJ1-1|TRBV9|-
ASSVSQVGGHTEAF
>TRBJ1-1|TRBV6-5|-
ASTGRGLGKDEAF
>TRBJ1-1|TRBV20-1|-
SESRGTEAF
>TRBJ2-1|TRBV7-2|TRBD2
ASSSAGLAGVRNEQF
>TRBJ2-1|TRBV7-9|TRBD2
ASSQGAGTREYNEQF
>TRBJ2-7|TRBV5-6|-
ASSLARDNSYEQY
>TRBJ2-7|TRBV5-1|-
ASSAGGTADYEQY
>TRBJ1-1|TRBV30|-
AWQQGLNTEAF
>TRBJ1-1|TRBV9|-
ASSLQGWDTEAF
>TRBJ1-5|TRBV27|TRBD1
ASSQNRGHSNQPQH
>TRBJ2-1|TRBV7-9|TRBD2
ASSYRTSGGNEQF
>TRBJ2-3|TRBV10-3|TRBD2
AMATGTSNTDTQY
>TRBJ1-1|TRBV11-2|-
ASSLGPRGGMNTEAF
>TRBJ1-4|TRBV25-1|-
ASSEGGANEKLF
>TRBJ1-2|TRBV30|-
AWSDQGGYT
>TRBJ2-1|TRBV6-5|-
ASNNGGFAEQF
>TRBJ1-2|TRBV30|TRBD1
AWNPGQNYGYP
>TRBJ2-3|TRBV27|TRBD2
ASSLSGVLLTDTQY
>TRBJ1-1|TRBV6-5|TRBD1
ASSYSMTGGAEAF
>TRBJ1-2|TRBV6-6|-
ATGESQGIHGYT
>TRBJ2-1|TRBV18|TRBD2
ASSPGLAGVGNEQF